The TCR beta chain described here comes from a study of shared clonotypes between healthy human individuals. This table comes from immunoSEQ multiplex PCR, and its TCRdb copy is limited to in-frame clones, with some not included. The sample consists of about 1,500,000 clones, more than 95% of them appearing once. The germline CDR1 and CDR2 sequences are MNHNS and SASEGT. The V end lost 8 bases, the J end lost 0 bases, and 5 bases lay between the germline ends. The CDR3 has 12 residues. The V call is TRBV6-1, the J call TRBJ1-3; D gene ambiguous. The sequence was obtained from a man aged 30 to 45 in good health. Sequenced material: naive CD4+ T cells sorted from blood. This sample's subset: CD45RA+ positively selected. CDR3 nucleotides: TGTGCCAGCGGTTCCTCTGGAAACACCATATATTTT. Translation: CASGSSGNTIYF.